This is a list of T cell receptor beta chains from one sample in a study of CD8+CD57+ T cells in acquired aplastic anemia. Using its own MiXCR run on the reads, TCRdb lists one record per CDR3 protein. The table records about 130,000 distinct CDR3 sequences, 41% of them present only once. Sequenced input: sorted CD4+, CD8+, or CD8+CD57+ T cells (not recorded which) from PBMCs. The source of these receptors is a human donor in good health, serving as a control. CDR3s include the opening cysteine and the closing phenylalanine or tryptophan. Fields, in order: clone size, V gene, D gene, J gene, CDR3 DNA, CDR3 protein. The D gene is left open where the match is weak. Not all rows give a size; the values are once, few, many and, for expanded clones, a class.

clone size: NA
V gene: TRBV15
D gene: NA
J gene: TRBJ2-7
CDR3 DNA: TGTGCCACCAGCAGAAGGACAAGCTACGAGCAGCACTTC
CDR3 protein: CATSRRTSYEQHF

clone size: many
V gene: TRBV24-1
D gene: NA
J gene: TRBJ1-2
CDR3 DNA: TGTGCCACCAGTGATGGAGGGAACTATGGCTACACCTTC
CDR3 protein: CATSDGGNYGYTF

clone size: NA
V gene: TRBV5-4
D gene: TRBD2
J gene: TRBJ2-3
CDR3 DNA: TGTGCCAGCAGCTTGGAACTAGCGGGAGGCCCAGGTGTCACAGATACGCAGTATTTT
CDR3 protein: CASSLELAGGPGVTDTQYF

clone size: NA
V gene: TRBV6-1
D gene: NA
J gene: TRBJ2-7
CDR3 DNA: TGTGCCAGCAGCGGACAGAGCTCCTACGAGCAGTACTTC
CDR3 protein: CASSGQSSYEQYF

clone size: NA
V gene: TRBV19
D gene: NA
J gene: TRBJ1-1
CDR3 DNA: TGTGCCAGTAGTATCGGCAGGGCGTCTGAAGCTTTCTTT
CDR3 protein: CASSIGRASEAFF

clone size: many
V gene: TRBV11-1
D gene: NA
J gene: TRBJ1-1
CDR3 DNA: TGTGCCAGCAGCTTAGCGCGACGGACGGCAGGCAAAGTGATGAACACTGAAGCTTTCTTT
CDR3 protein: CASSLARRTAGKVMNTEAFF

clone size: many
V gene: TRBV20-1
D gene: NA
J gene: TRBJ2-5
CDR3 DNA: TGCAGTGCCATCTGGGGCCGGGAGACCCAGTACTTC
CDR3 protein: CSAIWGRETQYF

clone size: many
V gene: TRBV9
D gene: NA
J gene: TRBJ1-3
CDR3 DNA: TGTGCCAGCAGCGTAGGGGTCTTCTCTGGAAACACCATATATTTT
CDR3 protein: CASSVGVFSGNTIYF

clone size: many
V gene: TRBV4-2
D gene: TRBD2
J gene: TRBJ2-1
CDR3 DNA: TGTGCCAGCAGCCCCTGGACTAGCTATGACAATGAGCAGTTCTTC
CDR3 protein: CASSPWTSYDNEQFF

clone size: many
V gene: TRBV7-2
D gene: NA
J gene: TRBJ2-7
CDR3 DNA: TGTGCCAGCAGCTTCCGCGGACGCGATTCCGAGCAGTACTTC
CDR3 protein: CASSFRGRDSEQYF

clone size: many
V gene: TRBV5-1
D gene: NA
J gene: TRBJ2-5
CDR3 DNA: TGCGCCAGCAGCTTGGTGGGGCAGCGCCAAGAGACCCAGTACTTC
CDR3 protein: CASSLVGQRQETQYF

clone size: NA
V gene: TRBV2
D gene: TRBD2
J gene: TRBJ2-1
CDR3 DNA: TGTGCCAGCAGTGGACTACCGGGACTAGGTGCGTCGTACGACTACAATGAGCAGTTCTTC
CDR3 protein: CASSGLPGLGASYDYNEQFF

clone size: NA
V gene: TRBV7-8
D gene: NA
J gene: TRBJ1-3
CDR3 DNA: TGTGCCAGCGGAGACACCATATATTTT
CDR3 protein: CASGDTIYF

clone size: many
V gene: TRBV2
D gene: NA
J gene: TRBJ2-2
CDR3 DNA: TGTGCCAGCAACGCGGGACTCCCTAACACCGGGGAGCTGTTTTTT
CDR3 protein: CASNAGLPNTGELFF

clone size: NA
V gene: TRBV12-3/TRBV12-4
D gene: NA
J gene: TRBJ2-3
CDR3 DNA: TGTGCCAGCAGTTTAAAGTTAGGCGGGGCAAACACAGATACGCAGTATTTT
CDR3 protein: CASSLKLGGANTDTQYF

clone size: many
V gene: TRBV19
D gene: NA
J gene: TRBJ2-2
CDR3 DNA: TGTGCCAGTAGTCCCCGGGCCGGGGAGCTGTTTTTT
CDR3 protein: CASSPRAGELFF

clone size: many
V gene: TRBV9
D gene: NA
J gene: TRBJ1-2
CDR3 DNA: TGTGCCAGCAGCGGACGAGGGGGGGCTAACTATGGCTACACCTTC
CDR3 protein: CASSGRGGANYGYTF